These T cell receptor beta chains were read from a single sample in a study of blood T cell repertoires in COVID-19. Measured with immunoSEQ multiplex PCR; TCRdb has only the in-frame clones, and not every one. The repertoire has under 350,000 clones, approximately 86% of them found once; the top ten carry roughly 4%. The sample consisted of PBMCs or T cells enriched from blood (not recorded which). These receptor sequences come from a woman in her 40s with acute COVID-19. Both conserved end residues are part of each CDR3. D genes are given only for firm matches. Clone size is shown for a subset of rows, as once, few, many or a class of expanded clone.

v_call	d_call	j_call	cdr3_length	clone_size	cdr3_aa	cdr3_nt
TRBV9	TRBD1	TRBJ1-1	14	NA	CASSLGQANTEAFF	TGTGCCAGCAGCCTAGGACAGGCCAACACTGAAGCTTTCTTT
TRBV5-1	NA	TRBJ1-2	18	NA	CASSPTVTHLIQGGGYTF	TGCGCCAGCAGCCCTACCGTCACCCACCTCATACAGGGCGGGGGCTACACCTTC
TRBV3-1/TRBV3-2	NA	TRBJ2-2	14	NA	CASSRTSSGGELFF	TGTGCCAGCAGCCGTACTAGTTCGGGCGGGGAGCTGTTTTTT
TRBV5-6	NA	TRBJ1-5	12	NA	CASSTPDQPQHF	TGTGCCAGCAGCACCCCGGATCAGCCCCAGCATTTT
TRBV12-3/TRBV12-4	TRBD1	TRBJ2-1	13	NA	CASSSDRGSEQFF	TGTGCCAGCAGTAGCGACAGGGGCAGTGAGCAGTTCTTC
TRBV6-5	TRBD1	TRBJ2-5	14	NA	CASSYRQGAETQYF	TGTGCCAGCAGTTACCGACAGGGTGCCGAGACCCAGTACTTC
TRBV7-2	NA	TRBJ2-2	16	NA	CASSLYTVANTGELFF	TGTGCCAGCAGCTTATATACGGTCGCGAACACCGGGGAGCTGTTTTTT
TRBV3-1/TRBV3-2	NA	TRBJ2-2	17	NA	CASSQARPTTFTGELFF	TGTGCCAGCAGCCAAGCCCGGCCGACAACATTCACCGGGGAGCTGTTTTTT
TRBV6-1	NA	TRBJ2-1	14	few	CASSDDEEGNEQFF	TGTGCCAGCAGTGACGACGAGGAGGGCAATGAGCAGTTCTTC
TRBV7-9	NA	TRBJ2-3	13	NA	CASSLDGTDTQYF	TGTGCCAGCAGCTTAGACGGGACAGATACGCAGTATTTT
TRBV5-1	NA	TRBJ2-5	18	NA	CASSPKLRGEEGQETQYF	TGCGCCAGCAGCCCGAAACTCAGGGGGGAGGAGGGCCAGGAGACCCAGTACTTC
TRBV7-2	NA	TRBJ1-3	17	NA	CASSLVSRGEYGNTIYF	TGTGCCAGCAGCTTAGTGTCTAGGGGCGAGTATGGAAACACCATATATTTT
TRBV7-3	NA	TRBJ1-1	14	once	CASSLSGVYTEAFF	TGTGCCAGCAGCTTATCAGGGGTATATACTGAAGCTTTCTTT
TRBV2	TRBD2	TRBJ2-7	15	few	CASSDRLAELYEQYF	TGTGCCAGCAGTGATCGGCTAGCGGAGCTCTACGAGCAGTACTTC
TRBV7-8	TRBD1	TRBJ1-6	16	NA	CASSSLETGFNSPLHF	TGTGCCAGCAGCTCACTCGAGACAGGGTTCAACTCACCCCTCCACTTT
TRBV18	NA	TRBJ2-2	11	few	CASSRPGELFF	TGTGCCAGCTCACGGCCCGGGGAGCTGTTTTTT
TRBV4-2	NA	TRBJ2-7	16	NA	CASSQDVAGATYEQYF	TGTGCCAGCAGCCAAGATGTCGCGGGGGCTACCTACGAGCAGTACTTC
TRBV24-1	TRBD1	TRBJ2-5	18	once	CATSRGRGTGIGSETQYF	TGTGCCACCAGTAGAGGCCGAGGGACAGGGATCGGTTCGGAGACCCAGTACTTC
TRBV7-2	TRBD1	TRBJ1-2	16	NA	CASSLARQGANYGYTF	TGTGCCAGCAGCTTAGCGAGACAGGGGGCCAACTATGGCTACACCTTC
TRBV10-2	NA	TRBJ1-4	19	NA	CASSTQWGPAEATNEKLFF	TGCGCCAGCAGTACCCAATGGGGGCCCGCCGAGGCAACTAATGAAAAACTGTTTTTT
TRBV18	NA	TRBJ2-7	13	NA	CASSPLTGEEQYF	TGTGCCAGCTCACCACTGACAGGTGAAGAGCAGTACTTC
TRBV7-8	NA	TRBJ2-7	12	few	CASSYTQREQYF	TGTGCCAGCAGTTACACCCAGAGGGAGCAGTACTTC
TRBV5-1	NA	TRBJ2-2	13	NA	CASNHRNTGELFF	TGCGCCAGCAATCACAGGAACACCGGGGAGCTGTTTTTT
TRBV10-3	TRBD1	TRBJ1-2	19	NA	CAISESRPGQGQGGYGYTF	TGTGCCATCAGTGAATCCAGACCGGGACAGGGTCAGGGAGGCTATGGCTACACCTTC
TRBV6-5	NA	TRBJ1-1	13	NA	CASSITRNTEAFF	TGTGCCAGCAGTATTACGAGGAACACTGAAGCTTTCTTT
TRBV9	TRBD1	TRBJ1-3	17	NA	CASSVETGGRSGNTIYF	TGTGCCAGCAGCGTAGAAACAGGGGGACGCTCTGGAAACACCATATATTTT
TRBV12-3/TRBV12-4	NA	TRBJ2-7	12	NA	CASSLVWTAQYF	TGTGCCAGCAGTTTAGTGTGGACTGCGCAGTACTTC
TRBV3-1/TRBV3-2	NA	TRBJ1-2	15	NA	CASSQEGRQGSGYTF	TGTGCCAGCAGCCAAGAAGGACGGCAGGGGTCCGGCTACACCTTC
TRBV28	NA	TRBJ2-7	15	NA	CASTGGQEAVYEQYF	TGTGCCAGCACCGGCGGGCAGGAGGCGGTCTACGAGCAGTACTTC
TRBV19	NA	TRBJ2-7	12	NA	CASSSPAYEQYF	TGTGCCAGTAGTTCCCCCGCGTACGAGCAGTACTTC
TRBV7-2	TRBD1	TRBJ2-3	16	NA	CASSLRTGGFVDTQYF	TGTGCCAGCAGCCTACGTACAGGGGGTTTTGTCGATACGCAGTATTTT
TRBV6-5	NA	TRBJ1-5	15	once	CASSPKARVRQPQHF	TGTGCCAGCAGTCCTAAGGCCAGGGTTCGGCAGCCCCAGCATTTT
TRBV11-2	NA	TRBJ2-3	13	NA	CASSFSGTDTQYF	TGTGCCAGCAGCTTTTCGGGGACAGATACGCAGTATTTT
TRBV29-1	NA	TRBJ2-7	12	NA	CSVVTGSYEQYF	TGCAGCGTCGTGACAGGTTCCTACGAGCAGTACTTC
TRBV29-1	TRBD1	TRBJ1-1	13	NA	CSVPGTGGSEAFF	TGCAGCGTGCCCGGGACAGGGGGCTCCGAAGCTTTCTTT
TRBV6-2/TRBV6-3	TRBD2	TRBJ2-7	15	once	CASSSGLATSYEQYF	TGTGCCAGCAGTTCCGGACTAGCAACCTCCTACGAGCAGTACTTC
TRBV27	NA	TRBJ1-1	14	NA	CASRPVGAGTEAFF	TGTGCCAGCAGACCCGTGGGCGCGGGCACTGAAGCTTTCTTT
TRBV11-2	NA	TRBJ2-7	13	NA	CASSLGPGYEQYF	TGTGCCAGCAGCTTAGGGCCAGGGTACGAGCAGTACTTC
TRBV5-1	TRBD1	TRBJ1-6	15	many	CASSPKGQGASPLHF	TGCGCCAGCAGCCCAAAGGGACAGGGGGCTTCACCCCTCCACTTT
TRBV28	NA	TRBJ1-6	15	NA	CASSLGGGYNSPLHF	TGTGCCAGCAGTTTAGGGGGGGGCTATAATTCACCCCTCCACTTT
TRBV13	NA	TRBJ2-1	15	NA	CASSLSGPTYNEQFF	TGTGCCAGCAGCTTATCTGGCCCCACATACAATGAGCAGTTCTTC
TRBV5-6	NA	TRBJ1-2	15	NA	CASSSVGGTPAGYTF	TGTGCCAGCAGCTCTGTAGGCGGGACGCCCGCCGGCTACACCTTC
TRBV14	NA	TRBJ1-3	15	NA	CASSPHGGSGNTIYF	TGTGCCAGCAGCCCCCATGGGGGGTCTGGAAACACCATATATTTT
TRBV7-3	NA	TRBJ2-3	15	NA	CASSPRGESTDTQYF	TGTGCCAGCAGCCCACGGGGAGAGTCCACAGATACGCAGTATTTT
TRBV11-2	NA	TRBJ2-3	14	NA	CASSFSRQTDTQYF	TGTGCCAGCAGCTTTTCGAGGCAAACAGATACGCAGTATTTT
TRBV23-1	TRBD1	TRBJ1-2	14	NA	CASSQSEVARGYTF	TGCGCCAGCAGTCAATCCGAGGTCGCCAGGGGGTACACCTTC
TRBV3-1/TRBV3-2	NA	TRBJ1-5	12	NA	CAAGDGNQPQHF	TGTGCCGCGGGGGACGGAAATCAGCCCCAGCATTTT
TRBV28	TRBD2	TRBJ2-1	15	few	CASSSGLEKSGEQFF	TGTGCCAGCAGTTCGGGACTAGAGAAGTCTGGTGAGCAGTTCTTC
TRBV6-5	TRBD1	TRBJ2-7	15	NA	CASSYSGQGTYEQYF	TGTGCCAGCAGTTACTCCGGACAGGGAACCTACGAGCAGTACTTC
TRBV6-5	NA	TRBJ2-1	11	NA	CASIRNNEQFF	TGTGCCAGCATCAGAAACAATGAGCAGTTCTTC
TRBV5-4	TRBD2	TRBJ2-7	15	NA	CASSSPGTSGYEQYF	TGTGCCAGCAGTTCCCCAGGGACTAGCGGCTACGAGCAGTACTTC
TRBV12-2	NA	TRBJ2-1	16	NA	CASRLVGTSGSDEQFF	TGTGCAAGTCGCTTAGTTGGGACTAGCGGGAGCGATGAGCAGTTCTTC
TRBV5-5	TRBD1	TRBJ1-2	15	NA	CASSSTRGDNYGYTF	TGTGCCAGCAGCTCCACCAGGGGGGACAACTATGGCTACACCTTC
TRBV5-1	NA	TRBJ2-7	15	NA	CASSLVMGEASEQYF	TGCGCCAGCAGCTTGGTGATGGGAGAGGCTTCCGAGCAGTACTTC
TRBV28	NA	TRBJ1-2	12	NA	CATSGTHYGYTF	TGTGCCACGTCAGGCACCCATTATGGCTACACCTTC
TRBV4-2	TRBD1	TRBJ2-7	18	NA	CASSQEFARDRETYEQYF	TGTGCCAGCAGCCAAGAGTTCGCCCGGGACAGAGAAACCTACGAGCAGTACTTC
TRBV7-2	TRBD2	TRBJ2-7	14	few	CASSLWEGTYEQYF	TGTGCCAGCAGCTTATGGGAGGGAACCTACGAGCAGTACTTC